This TCR beta chain was obtained from a study of cytomegalovirus exposure and HLA in healthy donors. PCR involved 60 Vbeta and 13 Jbeta primers. Measured with immunoSEQ multiplex PCR; TCRdb has only the in-frame clones, and not every one. Here the sample spans fewer than 150,000 clones, approximately 80% being singletons. The CDR3 is made up of 13 amino acids. Looked up from germline, CDR1 is SGHTA and CDR2 is FQGNSA. V shed 5 bases and J shed 8 bases, with 13 bases lying between them. The clonotype originates from a female donor in good health and CMV-seropositive. This sequence joins TRBV7-2 and TRBJ1-5; weak D call: TRBD1 (5 bases). Sample: PBMCs. CDR3 region: CASSLGWGEPQHF. In nucleotides, the CDR3 is TGTGCCAGCAGCCTGGGTTGGGGGGAGCCCCAGCATTTT.